This TCR beta chain appears in the sequencing data of a study of identical twins. MiXCR was run by TCRdb on the 5' RACE reads, yielding one entry per CDR3 protein. Of hundreds of thousands of distinct CDR3 sequences listed, 21% were seen once; the top ten hold more than 4%. A remark on this clonotype: The antigen is undetermined.

Regarding the study as a whole: Out-of-frame beta sequences exhibited a weaker degree of excess twin sharing.

These sequences were also reported in another study, on T cells expressing NK-cell markers.

Sequenced: PBMCs. This TCR derives from a young woman in good health.

This CDR3 reads CATTPGPWEEQYF. The CDR3 bases are TGTGCCACTACTCCGGGACCGTGGGAAGAGCAGTACTTC. The chain has TRBV2 and TRBJ2-7, with D tentatively TRBD1 or TRBD2 (5 bases each). The V end was cut by 10 bases, the J end by 7 bases, with 20 bases between. The CDR3 is 13 residues long. From germline, CDR1 is SNHLY and CDR2 FYNNEI.